Listed here are 25 T cell receptor beta chains from one sample, sequenced in a study of CD4+ T cells in melanoma. The method was immunoSEQ multiplex PCR; TCRdb's version includes in-frame clones alone and lacks a portion of them. Of more than 110,000 clones listed, about 93% are singletons. The receptors stem from a human donor with melanoma.

CDR3 nucleotides: TGCAGCGTTGTCGTCACCCTGAACACTGAAGCTTTCTTT. This codes for CSVVVTLNTEAFF. The chain joins TRBV29-1 to TRBJ1-1, with no clear D. Per the germline V gene, CDR1 is SQVTM and CDR2 is ANQGSEA. The germline V and J ends were trimmed by 4 bases and 0 bases, with 9 bases remaining between them. The CDR3 runs to 13 residues.

The CDR3 DNA sequence: TGTGCCAGCAGCTACGATACCGTCTATGGCTACACCTTC. As protein: CASSYDTVYGYTF. The rearrangement links TRBV5-6 to TRBJ1-2; no clear D gene. The V gene lost 3 bases and the J gene lost 4 bases, with 10 bases spanning the gap. The CDR3 loop spans 13 amino acids. CDR1 and CDR2 from the germline V gene are SGHDT and YYEEEE.

The table lists this clone with a count of one. The rearrangement joins TRBV18 to TRBJ1-1; D is ambiguous. The length of the CDR3 is 13 residues. Germline CDR1 and CDR2: KGHSH and LQKENI. V was trimmed by 6 bases and J by 0 bases, leaving 8 bases between them. The CDR3 DNA is TGTGCCAGCTCCGGAAACATGAACACTGAAGCTTTCTTT. Protein sequence: CASSGNMNTEAFF.

V usage is TRBV28 and J usage is TRBJ1-4; D not resolved. The germline V and J ends were trimmed by 5 bases and 3 bases, with 10 bases remaining between them. The CDR3 has 14 amino acids. CDR1 is MDHEN and CDR2 is SYDVKM in the germline V gene. CDR3 region: CASSQMGANEKLFF. CDR3 in DNA: TGTGCCAGCAGTCAGATGGGAGCTAATGAAAAACTGTTTTTT.

The genes are TRBV18 and TRBJ2-5, with 8 bases that match TRBD1. The V gene's germline CDR1 is KGHSH and CDR2 LQKENI. Unmatched junction bases numbered 1, after V lost 2 bases and J lost 2 bases. CDR3 length equals 14 residues. The DNA for the CDR3 is TGTGCCAGCTCACCAAACAGGGGGCAAGAGACCCAGTACTTC. Amino acid sequence: CASSPNRGQETQYF.

The chain couples TRBV6-4 to TRBJ2-7; D unresolved. V was shortened by 2 bases and J by 0 bases, with 11 bases between the two germline ends. Germline values: CDR1 MRHNA, CDR2 SNTAGT. There are 15 residues in the CDR3. The CDR3 region is CASSDGILRSYEQYF. The CDR3 DNA reads TGTGCCAGCAGTGACGGCATCTTGCGCTCCTACGAGCAGTACTTC.

This clone was recorded once. J is TRBJ1-3 and V is TRBV11-2, with D unclear. Germline CDR1 and CDR2: SGHAT and FQNNGV. Trimming took 5 bases from V and 0 from J, leaving 11 bases between them. The CDR3 totals 15 residues. The CDR3 bases are TGTGCCAGCAGCGTAAGACACAGCTCTGGAAACACCATATATTTT. This translates into CASSVRHSSGNTIYF.

This chain joins TRBV19 and TRBJ1-1; D is possibly TRBD1 (6 bases). Germline lookup yields CDR1 LNHDA and CDR2 SQIVND (reference sequence). CDR3 length: 15 residues. Trimming pared 1 base from V and 4 bases from J, leaving 13 bases between. The CDR3 nucleotides read TGTGCCAGTAGTATAGGAACAGGGCAGGCCACTGAAGCTTTCTTT. Its protein is CASSIGTGQATEAFF.

The chain couples TRBV5-1 to TRBJ2-3; TRBD2 matches at 7 bases. With V trimmed by 4 bases and J by 6 bases, 8 bases remained unmatched. This CDR3 has 14 amino acids. CDR1 is SGHRS, CDR2 YFSETQ, per germline. The CDR3 nucleotides read TGCGCCAGCAGCACCATGACTAGCTTCGATACGCAGTATTTT. Its protein is CASSTMTSFDTQYF.

The J gene is TRBJ2-1, the V gene TRBV5-1, with D possibly TRBD1 on 6 matching bases. CDR1 is SGHRS and CDR2 is YFSETQ in the germline V gene. This CDR3 contains 15 residues. V shed 1 base and J shed 3 bases, with 11 bases lying between them. The CDR3 nucleotides read TGCGCCAGCAGCTTGAGGGGGTTGGACTACAATGAGCAGTTCTTC. Its protein is CASSLRGLDYNEQFF.

The gene calls are TRBV19 and TRBJ1-5, with a weak D call TRBD1 (5 bases). The CDR3 spans 15 residues. Deletions cut 4 bases from V and 7 bases from J, with 17 bases between. Germline V gives CDR1 LNHDA, CDR2 SQIVND (reference sequence). DNA for the CDR3: TGTGCCAGTAGTACGTTGACAGTAGTCAAGCAGCCCCAGCATTTT. Its translation: CASSTLTVVKQPQHF.

The chain joins TRBV7-3 to TRBJ2-3; TRBD2 matches 8 bases. The V gene end was trimmed by 5 bases and the J gene end by 5 bases; junction bases not matched to a gene: 12. This CDR3 contains 16 residues. Germline-derived CDR1 and CDR2 are SGHTA and FQGTGA. As DNA, the CDR3 is TGTGCCAGCAGCCGGGGGGTAGCGGGGAAGGGAGATACGCAGTATTTT. Its translation: CASSRGVAGKGDTQYF.

The chain uses TRBV25-1 and TRBJ1-1; the match to TRBD1 covers 7 bases. Germline loops: CDR1 MGHDK, CDR2 SYGVNS. V shed 6 bases and J 2 bases; nucleotides not matched to a gene: 9. The CDR3 totals 15 residues. The CDR3 DNA reads as TGTGCCAGCAGCTCGCTAGGGACAGCCAACACTGAAGCTTTCTTT. The encoded protein is CASSSLGTANTEAFF.

The gene calls are TRBV2 and TRBJ2-5, with TRBD2 identical over 9 bases. J was trimmed by 2 bases and V by 4 bases; bases with no gene match: 8. Germline-derived CDR1 and CDR2 are SNHLY and FYNNEI. The CDR3 sequence is 16 residues long. As DNA, the CDR3 is TGTGCCAGCAGTGTCGCGCGGGGGGGAATACAAGAGACCCAGTACTTC. Encoded protein: CASSVARGGIQETQYF.

The chain carries TRBV4-1 and TRBJ1-4; D is perhaps TRBD1 (5 bases). The germline gives CDR1 MGHRA, CDR2 YSYEKL. V was clipped by 4 bases and J by 7 bases, with 16 bases between them. The CDR3 length is 15 residues. The CDR3 region is CASSLRGTTVEKLFF. The DNA for the CDR3 is TGCGCCAGCAGCCTCCGCGGGACGACCGTTGAAAAACTGTTTTTT.

Written as DNA, the CDR3 is TGTGCCAGCAGTTTACAGACTTCACCCCTCCACTTT. Encoded protein: CASSLQTSPLHF. This chain links TRBV28 with TRBJ1-6; D not certain. Looked up from germline, CDR1 is MDHEN and CDR2 is SYDVKM. The CDR3 is 12 amino acids. Trimming removed 2 bases at V and 9 bases at J, with 5 bases between.

The chain joins TRBV7-2 to TRBJ2-3; TRBD2 aligns across 9 bases. With V trimmed by 6 bases and J by 1 base, 8 bases remained unmatched. This CDR3 is 16 amino acids long. Germline values: CDR1 SGHTA, CDR2 FQGNSA. The CDR3 DNA reads as TGTGCCAGCAGGCATCCTAAGCGGGGGGGCACAGATACGCAGTATTTT. This sequence encodes CASRHPKRGGTDTQYF. Full variable domain (missing parts from reference TRBV7-2 and TRBJ2-3): GAGVSQSPSNKVTEKGKDVELRCDPISGHTALYWYRQSLGQGLEFLIYFQGNSAPDKSGLPSDRFSAERTGGSVSTLTIQRTQQEDSAVYLCASRHPKRGGTDTQYFGPGTRLTVL.

This chain uses TRBV7-9 with TRBJ2-5; D not certain. Germline assignment: CDR1 SEHNR and CDR2 FQNEAQ (reference sequence). The CDR3 extends over 14 amino acids. V lost 5 bases and J lost 1, with 11 bases in between. As DNA, the CDR3 is TGTGCCAGCAGCCCCCCAGGAATCCAAGAGACCCAGTACTTC. Translated: CASSPPGIQETQYF.

A remark on this clone: The junction differs from germline at one of its ends, possibly a read error. The rearrangement uses TRBV7-9 and TRBJ2-7, with D tentatively TRBD1 or TRBD2 (5 bases each). The CDR3 sequence is 16 residues long. Germline V CDR1 and CDR2: SEHNR, FQNEAQ (reference sequence). The CDR3 nucleotides read TGTGTCAGCAGCTTACCGGGCAGGGACCGAGCCTACGAGCAGTACTTC. It codes for CVSSLPGRDRAYEQYF.

The V gene is TRBV30, the J gene TRBJ2-3; TRBD2 is a possible D gene (7 bases). The V gene lost 3 bases and the J gene lost 2 bases, with 12 bases spanning the gap. This CDR3 region has 14 residues. The germline V gene has CDR1 GTSNPN and CDR2 SVGIG (reference sequence). CDR3: CAWSGGLNTDTQYF. CDR3 nucleotides: TGTGCCTGGAGCGGGGGGCTTAACACAGATACGCAGTATTTT.

The J gene is TRBJ1-5, the V gene TRBV7-8, with D perhaps TRBD1 (6 bases). With 3 bases removed from V and 2 bases from J, the gap between germline ends came to 14 bases. Germline-derived CDR1 and CDR2 are SGHVS and FQNEAQ. The CDR3 has 16 residues. The CDR3 loop is CASSLARGQGNQPQHF. For the CDR3, the DNA is TGTGCCAGCAGCTTGGCCCGGGGGCAGGGCAATCAGCCCCAGCATTTT.

V is TRBV5-1 and J is TRBJ2-7; 9 positions match TRBD1. The V segment lost 1 base and the J segment 0 bases; nucleotides outside the gene matches: 2. Germline lookup yields CDR1 SGHRS and CDR2 YFSETQ. This CDR3 spans 15 amino acids. CDR3 DNA: TGCGCCAGCAGCTTGACAGGGGGCCTCTCCTACGAGCAGTACTTC. Its protein is CASSLTGGLSYEQYF.

Remarks on this clone: Germline and junction disagree at one end, which may indicate a read error. The genes are TRBV7-7 and TRBJ2-3, with D possibly being TRBD1 (6 bases). The CDR3 loop spans 14 amino acids. Germline loops: CDR1 SSHAT, CDR2 FNYEAQ (reference sequence). CDR3 protein: CASSPTGTTDTQYF. The DNA of the CDR3 is TGTGCTAGCAGCCCGACAGGAACCACAGATACGCAGTATTTT.

The chain employs TRBV2 and TRBJ2-1; 8 bases line up with TRBD2. The CDR3 has 14 amino acids. CDR1 and CDR2 from the germline V gene are SNHLY and FYNNEI. V shed 7 bases and J 8 bases; nucleotides not matched to a gene: 10. CDR3 DNA sequence: TGTGCCAGCATGACCATAGCGGGGCAATATGAGCAGTTCTTC. Translating it yields CASMTIAGQYEQFF.

Only one count was recorded for this clone. V is TRBV5-1 and J is TRBJ1-1; the match to TRBD1 covers 9 bases. With V trimmed by 0 bases and J by 3 bases, 6 bases remained unmatched. The CDR3 runs to 16 residues. Per germline, CDR1 SGHRS and CDR2 YFSETQ. DNA for the CDR3: TGCGCCAGCAGCTTGGCCCCAGACAGGGGGGACACTGAAGCTTTCTTT. Residues: CASSLAPDRGDTEAFF.